The TCR beta chain described here comes from a study of OX40 agonist ivuxolimab in advanced cancers. Study overall: Patients were dosed intravenously with ivuxolimab at 0.01 to 10 mg/kg every 2 weeks. Dose-escalation cases comprised hepatocellular carcinoma, melanoma, renal cell or head and neck cancer. General study results and limits: Among the least clonally expanded were partial responders at 0.1-3.0 mg/kg.

The table came from immunoSEQ multiplex PCR; TCRdb's copy has only in-frame clones and leaves some out. In the table there are tens of thousands of clones, 75% to 95% of which are singletons. About this clone: As yet, its antigen is unknown.

Sampled blood was obtained at baseline, cycle 4 day 1, and cycle 7 day 1. The source material was CD4+ or CD8+ T cells sorted from blood, sampled in a trial of the OX40 agonist ivuxolimab. The sequence was collected from an adult with an advanced solid tumor such as melanoma, head and neck, liver or kidney cancer.

The CDR3 sequence: CATSRDTGEETQYF. DNA for the CDR3: TGTGCCACCAGCAGAGACACAGGGGAAGAGACCCAGTACTTC. The chain has TRBV15 and TRBJ2-5, with TRBD1 identical over 7 bases. V lost 0 bases and J lost 3; bases outside the gene matches: 1. Germline V gives CDR1 LNHNV, CDR2 YYDKDF (reference sequence). The CDR3 runs 14 residues. The full variable domain, in which reference TRBV15 and TRBJ2-5 provide the parts outside the CDR3, is DAMVIQNPRYQVTQFGKPVTLSCSQTLNHNVMYWYQQKSSQAPKLLFHYYDKDFNNEADTPDNFQSRRPNTSFCFLDIRSPGLGDTAMYLCATSRDTGEETQYFGPGTRLLVL.